What follows describes a single T cell receptor (beta chain). Its antigen is not identified. The protocol was immunoSEQ multiplex PCR, while the TCRdb copy is restricted to in-frame clones and leaves out a portion. Seen here are some 500,000 clones, roughly 85% observed once, and the top ten hold approximately 12%. The sample belongs to a study of shared clonotypes between healthy human individuals. General observations from the study: An anticipated effect of sequencing depth on clonotype sharing among donors was recognized.

This CDR3 is built from 15 residues. V was trimmed by 0 bases and J by 4 bases, leaving 10 bases between them. CDR1 is LGHNA and CDR2 is YNFKEQ in the germline V gene. The sample consisted of PBMCs. The chain recombines TRBV4-2 with TRBJ2-4; no firm D call. The sequence derives from a woman aged 35 to 49 in good health. Some clones in this sample may be carry-over from other donors' samples. The CDR3 here is CASSQDLVRKNIQYF. The CDR3 DNA is TGTGCCAGCAGCCAAGATTTAGTCAGGAAAAACATTCAGTACTTC.